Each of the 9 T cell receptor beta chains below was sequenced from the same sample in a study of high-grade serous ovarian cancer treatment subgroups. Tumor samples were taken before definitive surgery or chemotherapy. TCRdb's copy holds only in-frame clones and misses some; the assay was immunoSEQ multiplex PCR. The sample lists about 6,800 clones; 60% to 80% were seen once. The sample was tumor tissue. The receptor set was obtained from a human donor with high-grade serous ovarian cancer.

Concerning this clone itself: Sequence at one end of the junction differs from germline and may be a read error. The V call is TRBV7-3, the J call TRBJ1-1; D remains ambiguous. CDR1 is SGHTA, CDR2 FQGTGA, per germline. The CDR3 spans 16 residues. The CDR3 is CANSPSAIRANTEAFF. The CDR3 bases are TGTGCCAACAGCCCCAGCGCGATAAGGGCGAACACTGAAGCTTTCTTT.

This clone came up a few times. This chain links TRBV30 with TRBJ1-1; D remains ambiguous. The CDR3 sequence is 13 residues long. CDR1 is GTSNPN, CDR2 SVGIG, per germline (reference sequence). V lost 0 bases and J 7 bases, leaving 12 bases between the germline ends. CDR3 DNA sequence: TGTGCCTGGAGTGTACTGGTCGGCTATGAAGCTTTCTTT. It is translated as CAWSVLVGYEAFF. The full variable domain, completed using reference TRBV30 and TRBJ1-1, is SQTIHQWPATLVQPVGSPLSLECTVEGTSNPNLYWYRQAAGRGLQLLFYSVGIGQISSEVPQNLSASRPQDRQFILSSKKLLLSDSGFYLCAWSVLVGYEAFFGQGTRLTVV.

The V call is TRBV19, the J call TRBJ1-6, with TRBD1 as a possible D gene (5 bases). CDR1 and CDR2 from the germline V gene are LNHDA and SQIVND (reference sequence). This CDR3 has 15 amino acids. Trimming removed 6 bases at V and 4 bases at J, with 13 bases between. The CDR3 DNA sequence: TGTGCCAGTAGACCGGGGGAAAAATATAATTCACCCCTCCACTTT. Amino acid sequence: CASRPGEKYNSPLHF.

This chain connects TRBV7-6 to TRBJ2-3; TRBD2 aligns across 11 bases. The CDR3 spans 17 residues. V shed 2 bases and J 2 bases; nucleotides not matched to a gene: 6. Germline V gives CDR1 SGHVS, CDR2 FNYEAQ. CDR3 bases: TGTGCCAGCAGCTTATGGGCTAGCGGGGGGAACACAGATACGCAGTATTTT. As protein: CASSLWASGGNTDTQYF. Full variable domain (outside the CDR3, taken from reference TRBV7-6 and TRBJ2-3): GAGVSQSPRYKVTKRGQDVALRCDPISGHVSLYWYRQALGQGPEFLTYFNYEAQQDKSGLPNDRFSAERPEGSISTLTIQRTEQRDSAMYRCASSLWASGGNTDTQYFGPGTRLTVL.

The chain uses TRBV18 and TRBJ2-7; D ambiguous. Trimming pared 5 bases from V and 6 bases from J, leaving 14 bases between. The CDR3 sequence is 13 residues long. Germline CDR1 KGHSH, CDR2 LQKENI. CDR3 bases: TGTGCCAGCTCAACAGAAGCCAACGTCGAGCAGTACTTC. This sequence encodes CASSTEANVEQYF.

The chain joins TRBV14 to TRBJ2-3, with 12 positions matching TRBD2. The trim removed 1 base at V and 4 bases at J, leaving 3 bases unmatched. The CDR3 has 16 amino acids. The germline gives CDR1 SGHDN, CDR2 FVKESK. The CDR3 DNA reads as TGTGCCAGCAGCCAAGTGTCTAGCGGGGGGGCAGATACGCAGTATTTT. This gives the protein CASSQVSSGGADTQYF.

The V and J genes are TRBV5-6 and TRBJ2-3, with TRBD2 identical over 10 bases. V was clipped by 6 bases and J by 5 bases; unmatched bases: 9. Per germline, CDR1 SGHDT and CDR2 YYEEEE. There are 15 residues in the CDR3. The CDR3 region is CASTFAAGGQDTQYF. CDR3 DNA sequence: TGTGCCAGCACCTTTGCAGCGGGGGGGCAAGATACGCAGTATTTT.

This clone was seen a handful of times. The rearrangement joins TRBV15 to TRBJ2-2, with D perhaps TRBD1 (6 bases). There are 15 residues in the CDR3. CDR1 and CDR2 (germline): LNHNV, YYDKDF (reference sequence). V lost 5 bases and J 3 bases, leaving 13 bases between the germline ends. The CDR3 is CATSPGQSDTGELFF. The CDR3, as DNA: TGTGCCACCAGCCCCGGACAGTCGGACACCGGGGAGCTGTTTTTT.

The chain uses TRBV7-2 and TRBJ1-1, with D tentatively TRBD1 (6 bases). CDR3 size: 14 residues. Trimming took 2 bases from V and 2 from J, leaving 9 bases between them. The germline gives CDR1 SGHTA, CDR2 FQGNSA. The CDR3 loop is CASSLRDINTEAFF. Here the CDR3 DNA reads TGTGCCAGCAGCTTACGGGACATTAACACTGAAGCTTTCTTT.